This TCR beta chain was recorded in a study of blood T cell repertoires in COVID-19. Across the whole study: The United States, Italy and Spain provided the acute and convalescent COVID-19 samples.

CDR1 SEHNR and CDR2 FQNEAQ come from the germline V gene (reference sequence). The length of the CDR3 is 12 residues. V lost 5 bases and J 14 bases, leaving 13 bases between the germline ends. TCRdb's table, derived via immunoSEQ multiplex PCR, lists solely in-frame clones and lacks some. The sample shows 200,000 to 300,000 clones, more than 80% of them seen only once. In assigning cohorts, the study relied on participant-reported clinical history. Within 2 weeks before study entry, exposed participants met a COVID-19 case. The origin of this receptor is a man in his fifties who had been exposed to COVID-19. The sequenced material came from PBMCs or T cells enriched from blood (not recorded which). The rearrangement joins TRBV7-9 to TRBJ1-6; no definite D call. CDR3 nucleotides: TGTGCCAGCAGCCCCCCGGGGTTTACCCTCCACTTT. It encodes CASSPPGFTLHF.